This TCR beta chain was identified in a study of regulatory T cells in long-lasting Graves disease. Overall study: Treatment with antithyroid drugs for over 5 years, together with positive TSH receptor antibodies, meant persistent Graves' disease. The study, taken as a whole, reports: Because few samples were included, accuracy may have been lower. With persistent disease, TRBV28, TRBJ1-2 and TRBJ2-5 were the favored segments. Whereas new patients shared 870 or so public clonotypes, persistent patients shared more, at a few thousand.

In the case of this clonotype: What it binds is not known.

Described time point: persistent/refractory GD, antithyroid drugs over 5 years with positive TRAb. The authors made the TCR library using RNA they extracted from PBMCs. Arm-PCR with iRepertoire HTBI primers amplified the CDR3 regions for these TCR beta libraries. MiXCR, run by TCRdb on the multiplex PCR reads, gives a single entry per CDR3 protein. The sample has approximately 500,000 distinct CDR3 sequences; 20% to 25% are singletons. The CDR3 runs 13 residues. CDR1 MNHEY and CDR2 SMNVEV come from the germline V gene (reference sequence). V lost 8 bases and J lost 2, with 12 bases in between. This receptor was identified in a female donor with Graves disease. The input for sequencing was peripheral blood mononuclear cells (PBMCs), taken when the disease was refractory, from a patient treated with antithyroid drugs. The V and J genes are TRBV27 and TRBJ1-2; the D gene is possibly TRBD1 (5 bases). The CDR3 sequence is CASRGGLNYGYTF. The CDR3 bases are TGTGCCAGCCGCGGGGGGTTGAACTATGGCTACACCTTC.